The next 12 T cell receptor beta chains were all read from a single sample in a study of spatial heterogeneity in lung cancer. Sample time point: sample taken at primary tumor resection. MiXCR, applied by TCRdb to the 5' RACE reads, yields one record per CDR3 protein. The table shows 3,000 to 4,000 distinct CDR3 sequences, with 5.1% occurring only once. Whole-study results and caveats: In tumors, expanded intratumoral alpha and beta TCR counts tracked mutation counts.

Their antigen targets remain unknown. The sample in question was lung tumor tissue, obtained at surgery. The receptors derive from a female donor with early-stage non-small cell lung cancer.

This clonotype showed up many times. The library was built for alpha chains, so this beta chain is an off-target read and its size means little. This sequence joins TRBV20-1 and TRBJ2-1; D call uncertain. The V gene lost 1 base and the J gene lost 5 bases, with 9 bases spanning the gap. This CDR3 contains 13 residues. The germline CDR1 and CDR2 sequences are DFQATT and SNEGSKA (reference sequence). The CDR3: CSARGAYNNEQFF. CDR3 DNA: TGCAGTGCTAGAGGGGCCTACAACAATGAGCAGTTCTTC.

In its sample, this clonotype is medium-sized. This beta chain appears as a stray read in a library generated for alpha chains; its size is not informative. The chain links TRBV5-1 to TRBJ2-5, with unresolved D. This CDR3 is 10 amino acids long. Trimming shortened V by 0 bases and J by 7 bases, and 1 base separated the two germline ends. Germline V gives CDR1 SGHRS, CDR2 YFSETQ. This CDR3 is CASSLGTQYF. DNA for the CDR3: TGCGCCAGCAGCTTGGGGACCCAGTACTTC.

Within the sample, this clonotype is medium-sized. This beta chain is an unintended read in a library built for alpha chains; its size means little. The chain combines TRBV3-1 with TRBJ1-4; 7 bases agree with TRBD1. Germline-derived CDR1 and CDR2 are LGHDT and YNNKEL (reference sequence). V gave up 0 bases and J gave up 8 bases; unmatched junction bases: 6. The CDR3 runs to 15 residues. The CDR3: CASSQEDRVGEKLFF. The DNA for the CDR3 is TGTGCCAGCAGCCAAGAAGACAGGGTGGGCGAAAAACTGTTTTTT.

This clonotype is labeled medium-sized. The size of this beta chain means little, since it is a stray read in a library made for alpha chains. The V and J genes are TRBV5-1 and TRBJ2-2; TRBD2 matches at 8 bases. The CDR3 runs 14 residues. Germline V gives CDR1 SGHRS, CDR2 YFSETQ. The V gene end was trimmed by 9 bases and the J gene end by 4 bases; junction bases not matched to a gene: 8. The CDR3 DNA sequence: TGCGCCACCTGGGGTAGCGGGACCACCGGGGAGCTGTTTTTT. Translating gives CATWGSGTTGELFF.

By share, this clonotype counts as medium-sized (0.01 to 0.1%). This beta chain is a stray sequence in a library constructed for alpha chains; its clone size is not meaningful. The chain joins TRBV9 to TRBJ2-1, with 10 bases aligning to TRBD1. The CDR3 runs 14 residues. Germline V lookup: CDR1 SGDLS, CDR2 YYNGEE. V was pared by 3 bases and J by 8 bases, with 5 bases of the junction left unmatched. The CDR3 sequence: CASSAGTGVHEQFF. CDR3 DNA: TGTGCCAGCAGCGCCGGGACAGGGGTCCATGAGCAGTTCTTC.

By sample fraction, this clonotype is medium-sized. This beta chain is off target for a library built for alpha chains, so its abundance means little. The DNA for the CDR3 is TGCGCCAGCAGCCACCCGGGGGCAGATACGCAGTATTTT. Its protein product is CASSHPGADTQYF. This chain connects TRBV4-1 to TRBJ2-3, with D possibly matching TRBD2 (6 bases). The germline V gene encodes CDR1 MGHRA and CDR2 YSYEKL. Trimming removed 3 bases from V and 4 bases from J, with 8 bases in between. The CDR3 is 13 residues long.

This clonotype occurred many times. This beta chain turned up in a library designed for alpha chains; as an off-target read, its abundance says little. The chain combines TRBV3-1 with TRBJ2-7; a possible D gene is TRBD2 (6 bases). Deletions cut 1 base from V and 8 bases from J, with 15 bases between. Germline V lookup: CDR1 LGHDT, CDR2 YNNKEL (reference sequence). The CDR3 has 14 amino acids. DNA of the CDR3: TGTGCCAGCAGCCAAGGGACGCGGGCGGGGCAGCAGTACTTC. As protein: CASSQGTRAGQQYF.

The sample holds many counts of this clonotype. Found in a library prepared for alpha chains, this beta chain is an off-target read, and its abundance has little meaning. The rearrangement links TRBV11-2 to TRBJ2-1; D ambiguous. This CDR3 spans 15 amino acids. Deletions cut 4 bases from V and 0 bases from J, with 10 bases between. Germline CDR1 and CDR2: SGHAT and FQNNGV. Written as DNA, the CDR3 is TGTGCCAGCAGCTCCAAGCTAAGCTCCTACAATGAGCAGTTCTTC. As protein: CASSSKLSSYNEQFF. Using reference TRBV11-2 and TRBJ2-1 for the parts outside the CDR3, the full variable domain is EAGVAQSPRYKIIEKRQSVAFWCNPISGHATLYWYQQILGQGPKLLIQFQNNGVVDDSQLPKDRFSAERLKGVDSTLKIQPAKLEDSAVYLCASSSKLSSYNEQFFGPGTRLTVL.

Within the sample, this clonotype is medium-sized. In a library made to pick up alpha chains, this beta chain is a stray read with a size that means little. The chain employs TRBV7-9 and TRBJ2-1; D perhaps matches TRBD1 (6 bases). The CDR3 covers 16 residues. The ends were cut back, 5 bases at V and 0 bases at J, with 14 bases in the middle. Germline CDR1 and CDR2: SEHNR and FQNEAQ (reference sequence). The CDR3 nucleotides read TGTGCCAGCAGCCCGGTATTACAGGGCTCCTACAATGAGCAGTTCTTC. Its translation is CASSPVLQGSYNEQFF. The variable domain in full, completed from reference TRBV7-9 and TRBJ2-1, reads DTGVSQNPRHKITKRGQNVTFRCDPISEHNRLYWYRQTLGQGPEFLTYFQNEAQLEKSRLLSDRFSAERPKGSFSTLEIQRTEQGDSAMYLCASSPVLQGSYNEQFFGPGTRLTVL.

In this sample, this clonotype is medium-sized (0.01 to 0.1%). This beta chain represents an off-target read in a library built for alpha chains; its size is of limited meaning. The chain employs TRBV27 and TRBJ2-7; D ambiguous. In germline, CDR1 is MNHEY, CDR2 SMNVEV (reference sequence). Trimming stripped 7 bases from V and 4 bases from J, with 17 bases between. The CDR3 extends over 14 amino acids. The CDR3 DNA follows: TGTGCCAGCACAAGAATTGCAGGAGTATACGAGCAGTACTTC. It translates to CASTRIAGVYEQYF.

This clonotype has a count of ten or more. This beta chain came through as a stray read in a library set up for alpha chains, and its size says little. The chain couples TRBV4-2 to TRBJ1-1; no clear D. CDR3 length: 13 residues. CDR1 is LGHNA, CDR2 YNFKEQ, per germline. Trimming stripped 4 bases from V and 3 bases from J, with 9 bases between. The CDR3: CASSPSIDTEAFF. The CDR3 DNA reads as TGTGCCAGCAGCCCTTCCATCGACACTGAAGCTTTCTTT.

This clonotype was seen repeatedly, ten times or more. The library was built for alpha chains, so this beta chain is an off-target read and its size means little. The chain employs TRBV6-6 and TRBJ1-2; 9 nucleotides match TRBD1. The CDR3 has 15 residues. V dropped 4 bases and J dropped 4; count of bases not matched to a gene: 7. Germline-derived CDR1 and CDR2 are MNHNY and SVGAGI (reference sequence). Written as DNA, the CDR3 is TGTGCCAGCAGTTCCGGGACAGGGAGGCGCTATGGCTACACCTTC. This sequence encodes CASSSGTGRRYGYTF.